This entry concerns a single TCR beta chain. This sample stems from a study of blood T cell repertoires in COVID-19. Turning to the study itself: Specimens from acute and convalescent COVID-19 originated in the United States, Italy and Spain. T cells, B-cell-depleted T cells, or PBMCs provided the cDNA or gDNA that served as material.

This CDR3 region has 15 residues. Germline CDR1 is MNHNS and CDR2 is SASEGT. V lost 1 base, J lost 0 bases, and 7 bases lay in between. Authors' methods: Amplification with reference gene primers provided the estimates of nucleated cell counts. Measured with immunoSEQ multiplex PCR; TCRdb has only the in-frame clones, and not every one. The DNA was the basis for D and trimming; V, J and clone size are from that table. The sample yields around 100,000 clones, around four fifths seen once. The rearrangement links TRBV6-1 to TRBJ2-1; maybe TRBD1 (6 bases). This TCR came from a man between 45 and 60 years old with active or convalescent COVID-19. The sample consisted of peripheral blood. This chain's CDR3 is CASSEDRDSYNEQFF. Here the CDR3 DNA reads TGTGCCAGCAGTGAAGACAGGGACTCCTACAATGAGCAGTTCTTC.